Below are 32 T cell receptor beta chains sequenced from a single sample in a study of post-analysis software for immune sequencing data. These TCRs are of unknown antigen specificity. Study results and caveats: Patients had higher frequencies than controls of about 5 TRBV segments, including TRBV5-6, TRBV5-1 and TRBV20-1.

cDNA libraries for TCR beta contained unique molecular identifiers. In TCRdb, the PCR reads were re-called with MiXCR into one record per CDR3 protein. This sample yields some 890,000 distinct CDR3 sequences, of which 53% are seen a single time; approximately 4.2% belongs to the top ten. The sample was blood. These receptors were taken from a girl aged 10 to 17 with multiple sclerosis.

The chain links TRBV6-5 to TRBJ2-3; the D gene is possibly TRBD1 (5 bases). The V end lost 2 bases, the J end lost 1 base, and 10 bases lay between the germline ends. Germline V gene lookup returns CDR1 MNHEY and CDR2 SVGAGI. The CDR3 extends over 15 amino acids. CDR3 sequence reads: CASSYRWTRTDTQYF. The CDR3 DNA sequence: TGTGCCAGCAGTTACCGATGGACACGCACAGATACGCAGTATTTT.

The V and J genes are TRBV12-3 or TRBV12-4 and TRBJ2-7, with 12 bases matching TRBD2. This CDR3 is built from 15 residues. The ends lost 4 bases at V and 5 bases at J; junction bases unmatched: 6. CDR3 sequence reads: CASSSGTSGRNEQYF. In DNA, the CDR3 is TGTGCCAGCAGTTCTGGCACTAGCGGGAGGAACGAGCAGTACTTC.

The chain is built from TRBV9 and TRBJ2-1; tentative D call: TRBD2 (5 bases). Germline-derived CDR1 and CDR2 are SGDLS and YYNGEE. This CDR3 region has 15 residues. With 4 bases removed from V and 0 bases from J, the gap between germline ends came to 11 bases. CDR3 nucleotides: TGTGCCAGCAGCCCGAGGGTGAGCTCCTACAATGAGCAGTTCTTC. Protein: CASSPRVSSYNEQFF.

Turning to this clonotype: A read error may account for a junction end that differs from germline. J is TRBJ1-5 and V is TRBV29-1; D is uncertain. Germline-derived CDR1 and CDR2 are SQVTM and ANQGSEA. The CDR3 is 13 amino acids. In nucleotides, the CDR3 is TGCAGCGTTGCGGCTAACCGCAATCGGCCCCAGCATTTT. Its translation is CSVAANRNRPQHF.

The rearrangement uses TRBV20-1 and TRBJ2-5; D is perhaps TRBD1 (5 bases). This CDR3 has 14 amino acids. V was pared by 5 bases and J by 5 bases, with 18 bases between. CDR1 and CDR2 (germline): DFQATT, SNEGSKA (reference sequence). CDR3 residues: CSAVSQVPGETQYF. CDR3 nucleotide sequence: TGCAGTGCTGTATCACAGGTCCCTGGGGAGACCCAGTACTTC.

This chain connects TRBV9 to TRBJ2-7; 7 positions match TRBD2. The CDR3 covers 15 residues. From germline, CDR1 is SGDLS and CDR2 YYNGEE. V was clipped by 0 bases and J by 4 bases; unmatched bases: 7. DNA of the CDR3: TGTGCCAGCAGCGTAGCTGGGGACTACCGTTACGAGCAGTACTTC. It encodes CASSVAGDYRYEQYF.

The gene calls are TRBV3-1 and TRBJ2-3, with 11 bases lining up with TRBD2. Unmatched junction bases numbered 7, after V lost 6 bases and J lost 2 bases. Germline-derived CDR1 and CDR2 are LGHDT and YNNKEL (reference sequence). The CDR3 is made up of 16 amino acids. The chain's CDR3 is CASRGRLAGSTDTQYF. For the CDR3, the DNA is TGTGCCAGCAGAGGGAGACTAGCGGGATCCACAGATACGCAGTATTTT.

The chain is built from TRBV20-1 and TRBJ2-7, with D perhaps matching TRBD2 (6 bases). Trimming removed 6 bases from V and 1 base from J, with 19 bases in between. Germline lookup yields CDR1 DFQATT and CDR2 SNEGSKA (reference sequence). The CDR3 is made up of 15 amino acids. As DNA, the CDR3 is TGCAGTGCACTTCGACCGAGCGGGTTATCCTACGAGCAGTACTTC. This sequence encodes CSALRPSGLSYEQYF.

The rearrangement links TRBV12-3 or TRBV12-4 to TRBJ1-1; TRBD1 matches 7 bases. The CDR3 is made up of 15 amino acids. The V and J ends lost 2 bases and 5 bases, in that order; junction bases with no gene match: 8. The CDR3 loop is CASSLNVRGGTEAFF. CDR3 sequence (DNA): TGTGCCAGCAGTTTAAATGTCAGGGGGGGGACTGAAGCTTTCTTT.

This clonotype was counted a single time. The chain couples TRBV11-2 to TRBJ2-3; D uncertain. Trimming took off 5 bases at V and 5 bases at J, with 20 bases between the two ends. This CDR3 comprises 16 residues. Germline CDR1 and CDR2: SGHAT and FQNNGV. This CDR3 reads CASSTMSTATGDTQYF. The CDR3 DNA is TGTGCCAGCAGCACGATGAGTACGGCCACGGGAGATACGCAGTATTTT.

The chain links TRBV20-1 to TRBJ2-5; no clear D gene. V was trimmed by 6 bases and J by 4 bases, leaving 18 bases between them. Per the germline V gene, CDR1 is DFQATT and CDR2 is SNEGSKA (reference sequence). The CDR3 has 14 amino acids. The DNA for the CDR3 is TGCAGTGCAAGCCCCGGCAGGCCGGGAGAGACCCAGTACTTC. This translates into CSASPGRPGETQYF.

The chain joins TRBV29-1 to TRBJ2-2, with 10 positions matching TRBD2. V was clipped by 2 bases and J by 0 bases; unmatched bases: 9. The CDR3 covers 18 residues. Looked up from germline, CDR1 is SQVTM and CDR2 is ANQGSEA. CDR3 region: CSVERVSGGKSNTGELFF. CDR3 bases: TGCAGCGTTGAACGGGTTAGCGGGGGGAAATCGAACACCGGGGAGCTGTTTTTT.

To note about this clonotype: One end of the junction is discordant with germline, which a read error may explain. The chain employs TRBV12-3 or TRBV12-4 and TRBJ2-3; D not certain. This CDR3 has 14 residues. The CDR3 is CASSLSGHTDAQYF. The CDR3 DNA sequence: TGTGCCAGCAGTTTATCCGGGCACACAGATGCGCAGTATTTT.

The chain uses TRBV13 and TRBJ2-3, with 7 nucleotides matching TRBD1. The CDR3 is made up of 15 amino acids. Germline loops: CDR1 PRHDT, CDR2 FYEKMQ (reference sequence). J was trimmed by 3 bases and V by 5 bases; bases with no gene match: 8. Written as DNA, the CDR3 is TGTGCCAGCAGCAGATTTGACAGGGATACAGATACGCAGTATTTT. Its protein is CASSRFDRDTDTQYF.

The CDR3, as DNA: TGTGCCACCAGTGAGCCGACCGAGACAGGGGGCGCAGATACGCAGTATTTT. It specifies CATSEPTETGGADTQYF. The chain joins TRBV24-1 to TRBJ2-3, with 10 bases lining up with TRBD1. Germline loops: CDR1 KGHDR, CDR2 SFDVKD. The CDR3 is made up of 17 amino acids. Losses at the gene ends were 4 bases for V and 4 bases for J; bases not matched to a gene: 10.

A few counts support this clonotype. The chain joins TRBV6-6 to TRBJ2-1; TRBD1 is a possible D gene (6 bases). The CDR3 spans 16 residues. Germline values: CDR1 MNHNY, CDR2 SVGAGI (reference sequence). The ends were cut back, 5 bases at V and 0 bases at J, with 14 bases in the middle. CDR3 nucleotides: TGTGCCAGCAGTGACCGACAGGCGAGCTCCTACAATGAGCAGTTCTTC. Protein sequence: CASSDRQASSYNEQFF.

The chain links TRBV5-1 to TRBJ2-3; no definite D call. The CDR3 extends over 16 amino acids. Germline V gene sequence: CDR1 SGHRS, CDR2 YFSETQ. The V end was cut by 5 bases, the J end by 1 base, with 17 bases between. The DNA for the CDR3 is TGCGCCAGCAGTCCGGATCCTTTCTCTGGCACAGATACGCAGTATTTT. This codes for CASSPDPFSGTDTQYF.

The V call is TRBV5-1, the J call TRBJ2-1, with 15 bases fitting TRBD2. The CDR3 loop spans 20 amino acids. Trimming at V came to 4 bases and at J to 1 base, leaving 12 bases not matched to a gene. The germline V gene has CDR1 SGHRS and CDR2 YFSETQ. As DNA, the CDR3 is TGCGCCAGCAGCCCTGGGACTAGCGGGAGGAGGCCCACATCCTACAATGAGCAGTTCTTC. Amino acid sequence: CASSPGTSGRRPTSYNEQFF.

This clonotype was counted a few times. The chain recombines TRBV6-5 with TRBJ1-2; 8 positions agree with TRBD1. The CDR3 is made up of 16 amino acids. V gave up 5 bases and J gave up 4 bases; unmatched junction bases: 12. Germline CDR1 and CDR2: MNHEY and SVGAGI. The chain's CDR3 is CASSRDRGRGIYGYTF. The CDR3 coding sequence is TGTGCCAGCAGTAGAGACAGGGGCCGCGGGATCTATGGCTACACCTTC.

The chain has TRBV10-1 and TRBJ2-1; TRBD1 aligns across 7 bases. CDR1 is WNHNN, CDR2 SYGVQD, per germline (reference sequence). J was trimmed by 6 bases and V by 2 bases; bases with no gene match: 4. CDR3 length: 14 residues. The CDR3 nucleotides read TGCGCCAGCAGTGAGCAGGCAGGGGGCAATGAGCAGTTCTTC. It translates to CASSEQAGGNEQFF.

The V and J genes are TRBV5-4 and TRBJ2-5; 8 bases are shared with TRBD1. J lost 3 bases, V lost 0 bases, and 4 bases had no gene match. The CDR3 is 15 amino acids. The germline gives CDR1 SGHNT, CDR2 YYREEE (reference sequence). The CDR3 DNA sequence: TGTGCCAGCAGCTTGGAGGGGACAGGCAAAGAGACCCAGTACTTC. It is translated as CASSLEGTGKETQYF.

This clonotype was counted only a few times. The CDR3 sequence: CASSSTGSGEQYF. CDR3 coding DNA: TGCGCCAGCAGCTCTACAGGGTCGGGCGAGCAGTACTTC. The gene calls are TRBV5-1 and TRBJ2-5, with D possibly TRBD1 on 6 matching bases. The end of the DNA is better explained by TRBJ2-7, so the J call may be wrong. This CDR3 is built from 13 residues. The germline V gene encodes CDR1 SGHRS and CDR2 YFSETQ.

This sequence joins TRBV18 and TRBJ2-1; D unclear. Looked up from germline, CDR1 is KGHSH and CDR2 is LQKENI. With 1 base removed from V and 0 bases from J, the gap between germline ends came to 4 bases. This CDR3 has 14 residues. CDR3 region: CASSPRGSYNEQFF. For the CDR3, the DNA is TGTGCCAGCTCACCACGCGGCTCCTACAATGAGCAGTTCTTC.

The rearrangement links TRBV7-3 to TRBJ2-1; 9 bases line up with TRBD2. Per the germline V gene, CDR1 is SGHTA and CDR2 is FQGTGA. The CDR3 consists of 14 residues. Trimming cost V 2 bases and J 9 bases; bases outside gene matches: 5. The CDR3 DNA follows: TGTGCCAGCAGCTTATTGGGACTAGCCGGTGAGCAGTTCTTC. As protein: CASSLLGLAGEQFF.

The CDR3 nucleotides read TGTGCCATCAGAGGGACTAGCGGACAAGAGACCCAGTACTTC. This encodes CAIRGTSGQETQYF. The chain is built from TRBV10-3 and TRBJ2-5; 11 nucleotides match TRBD2. The trim removed 6 bases at V and 2 bases at J, leaving 2 bases unmatched. The germline CDR1 and CDR2 sequences are ENHRY and SYGVKD. The CDR3 loop spans 14 amino acids.

This clonotype occurred many times. The rearrangement joins TRBV4-2 to TRBJ2-3; D gene ambiguous. Germline V gives CDR1 LGHNA, CDR2 YNFKEQ. Between the trimmed V and J ends, which lost 1 base and 6 bases, there was a span of 8 bases. CDR3 size: 13 residues. The CDR3 protein is CASSQGSSDTQYF. CDR3 coding DNA: TGTGCCAGCAGCCAAGGTTCCTCCGATACGCAGTATTTT.

The chain combines TRBV27 with TRBJ1-5; maybe TRBD1 (5 bases). The CDR3 is made up of 16 amino acids. The V gene's germline CDR1 is MNHEY and CDR2 SMNVEV (reference sequence). Trimming removed 2 bases at V and 3 bases at J, with 14 bases between. The CDR3 is CASSLRGGRNNQPQHF. In DNA, the CDR3 is TGTGCCAGCAGTTTAAGGGGCGGCCGGAACAATCAGCCCCAGCATTTT.

This clonotype was counted once. The chain is built from TRBV20-1 and TRBJ2-7, with 11 bases matching TRBD2. The J segment lost 2 bases and the V segment lost 0 bases, leaving 3 bases of the junction unmatched. The CDR3 loop spans 15 amino acids. Germline loops: CDR1 DFQATT, CDR2 SNEGSKA (reference sequence). The CDR3 sequence: CSARDVLAGAYEQYF. The DNA for the CDR3 is TGCAGTGCTAGAGACGTACTAGCGGGGGCCTACGAGCAGTACTTC.

A few counts support this clonotype. The chain recombines TRBV6-5 with TRBJ1-2; perhaps TRBD1 as D (6 bases). This CDR3 is 18 amino acids long. Germline V gene sequence: CDR1 MNHEY, CDR2 SVGAGI. V dropped 7 bases and J dropped 1 base, with 25 bases sitting between them. As DNA, the CDR3 is TGTGCCAGCACCCCCCGGGGGGCGCAGCTTCGGATTAACTATGGCTACACCTTC. Amino acids: CASTPRGAQLRINYGYTF.

This clonotype was picked up a small number of times. The genes are TRBV12-3 or TRBV12-4 and TRBJ2-1; no clear D gene. The CDR3 consists of 14 residues. Trimming took off 6 bases at V and 4 bases at J, with 13 bases between the two ends. In DNA, the CDR3 is TGTGCCAGCAGAGCTGAATCAGGTTACAATGAGCAGTTCTTC. Amino acids: CASRAESGYNEQFF.

As regards this clonotype: A read error may account for a junction end that differs from germline. This sequence joins TRBV2 and TRBJ2-3; 7 positions agree with TRBD2. The CDR3 length is 15 residues. Germline V lookup: CDR1 SNHLY, CDR2 FYNNEI. In nucleotides, the CDR3 is TGTGCCAGCAGGGAAGGACTAGTCGGCGCAGATACGCAGTATTTT. Amino acid sequence: CASREGLVGADTQYF.

J is TRBJ2-2 and V is TRBV10-2; 7 bases fit TRBD2. The germline V gene encodes CDR1 WSHSY and CDR2 SAAADI. The junction had 11 bases not matched to a gene; V was cut back by 7 bases and J by 3 bases. This CDR3 has 16 residues. CDR3 bases: TGCGCCAGCACCGACCCCCAGCGGGGATACACCGGGGAGCTGTTTTTT. Protein: CASTDPQRGYTGELFF.